One sample yielded the 3 T cell receptor beta chains listed below, sequenced in a study of beta chain features in type 1 diabetes. Expressed TCRB transcripts were sequenced because the isolated RNA had all been reverse transcribed beforehand. Generated by immunoSEQ multiplex PCR, the TCRdb table keeps only in-frame clones and is missing some. The top ten clones hold around 0.02% of a sample with some 900,000 clones, roughly a sixth of them seen once. Sample: naive CD4+ T cells from blood. The receptors stem from a woman aged 18-29 years in good health.

This clone was found a few times. V usage is TRBV5-6 and J usage is TRBJ1-2; D not certain. Germline CDR1 and CDR2: SGHDT and YYEEEE. The length of the CDR3 is 14 residues. V was shortened by 2 bases and J by 7 bases, with 15 bases between the two germline ends. CDR3 sequence: CASSFGRPAGGYTF. In nucleotides, the CDR3 is TGTGCCAGCAGCTTCGGGCGCCCCGCCGGTGGCTACACCTTC.

The chain couples TRBV5-1 to TRBJ2-5; 9 nucleotides match TRBD2. The DNA matches TRBJ2-7 better at its end, which makes the J call doubtful. CDR1 is SGHRS and CDR2 is YFSETQ in the germline V gene. This CDR3 region has 16 residues. The CDR3 nucleotides are TGCGCCAGCAGCCCTGCAGCGGGAGGCCGCTCAAACGAGCAGTACTTC. It encodes CASSPAAGGRSNEQYF.

The V gene is TRBV7-2, the J gene TRBJ1-3; D remains unclear. V was clipped by 5 bases and J by 0 bases, with 8 bases between them. Germline CDR1 SGHTA, CDR2 FQGNSA. This CDR3 contains 14 residues. In DNA, the CDR3 is TGTGCCAGCAGCACCCAGATCTCTGGAAACACCATATATTTT. It specifies CASSTQISGNTIYF.